This T cell receptor (beta chain) was identified in a study of long-term antiretroviral therapy in people with HIV. Study outcomes and limitations: Clonotypes expanded prior to ART showed repertoire dominance at all sampled time points.

The V end was cut by 3 bases, the J end by 0 bases, with 9 bases between. Per the germline V gene, CDR1 is MNHEY and CDR2 is SMNVEV (reference sequence). The CDR3 consists of 14 residues. A note on this clone: What it recognizes is unknown.

Version v3.0 of the immunoSEQ assay was performed at survey level. Clones were read by immunoSEQ multiplex PCR, and TCRdb kept only the in-frame ones, dropping some. The sample includes roughly 9,200 clones, about 73% of them seen just once. The rearrangement links TRBV27 to TRBJ2-7; D could derive from TRBD1 or TRBD2 (5 bases each). The input for sequencing was unsorted PBMCs, taken 0.6 years before starting antiretroviral therapy. This TCR was sampled from a man aged 35-49 years with HIV. CDR3: CASSFRGPSYEQYF. CDR3 sequence (DNA): TGTGCCAGCAGTTTTAGGGGACCCTCCTACGAGCAGTACTTC.